This T cell receptor (beta chain) stems from a study of T-cell memory formation after mild COVID-19. Whole-study context: Among the donors, TCR clusters were largely specific to each donor.

Concerning this clonotype itself: The target antigen is unknown.

This CDR3 is built from 13 residues. Germline-derived CDR1 and CDR2 are SGHRS and YFSETQ. V was clipped by 0 bases and J by 7 bases, with 10 bases between them. Study-wide points: CD4+ contracting clones were mainly CM and EM; CD8+ ones, EMRA. Memory from before infection featured some responding clones, which suggests cross-reactive memory joined.

TCRalpha and TCRbeta libraries used 5'RACE with constant-segment primers and UMIs. TCRdb reprocessed the 5' RACE reads with MiXCR, giving one entry per CDR3 protein. The table records hundreds of thousands of distinct CDR3 sequences, around 15% of them present only once. V gene TRBV5-1 combines with J gene TRBJ1-2, with D uncertain. The origin of this receptor is a man younger than 35 who had mild COVID-19 (a few samples of this study predate the infection). Cell type and time point are not known. Sample: PBMCs or a T cell subset sorted from them (not recorded which). CDR3 amino acids: CASSLDPVGGYTF. The DNA of the CDR3 is TGCGCCAGCAGCTTGGATCCGGTAGGTGGCTACACCTTC.